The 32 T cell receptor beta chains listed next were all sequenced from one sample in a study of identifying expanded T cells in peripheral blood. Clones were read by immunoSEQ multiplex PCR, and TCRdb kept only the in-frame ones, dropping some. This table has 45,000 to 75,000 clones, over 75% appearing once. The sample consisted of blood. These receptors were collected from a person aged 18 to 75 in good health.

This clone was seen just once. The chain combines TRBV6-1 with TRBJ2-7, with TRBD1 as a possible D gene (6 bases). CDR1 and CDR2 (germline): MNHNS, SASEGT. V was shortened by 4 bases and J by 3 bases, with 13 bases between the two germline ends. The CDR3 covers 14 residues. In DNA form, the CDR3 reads TGTGCCAGCAGTGGTCTGCCCAGGGGCTACGAGCAGTACTTC. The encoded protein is CASSGLPRGYEQYF.

In DNA, the CDR3 is TGTGCTAGTGGTTCTTATGGGTTCCCTTTTTCGGCGGGCCTCCCTTCCTACGAGCAGTACTTC. It is translated as CASGSYGFPFSAGLPSYEQYF. This chain joins TRBV12-5 and TRBJ2-7, with D possibly being TRBD2 (5 bases). The germline V gene has CDR1 LGHNT and CDR2 FRNRAP. V lost 4 bases and J 1 base, leaving 32 bases between the germline ends. The length of the CDR3 is 21 residues. The full variable domain, rest sourced from reference TRBV12-5 and TRBJ2-7, is DARVTQTPRHKVTEMGQEVTMRCQPILGHNTVFWYRQTMMQGLELLAYFRNRAPLDDSGMPKDRFSAEMPDATLATLKIQPSEPRDSAVYFCASGSYGFPFSAGLPSYEQYFGPGTRLTVT.

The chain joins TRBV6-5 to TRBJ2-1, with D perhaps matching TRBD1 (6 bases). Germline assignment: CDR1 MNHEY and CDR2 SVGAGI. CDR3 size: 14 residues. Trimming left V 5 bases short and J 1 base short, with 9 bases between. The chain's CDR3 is CASSPGQSYNEQFF. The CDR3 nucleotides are TGTGCCAGCAGTCCAGGACAGTCCTACAATGAGCAGTTCTTC.

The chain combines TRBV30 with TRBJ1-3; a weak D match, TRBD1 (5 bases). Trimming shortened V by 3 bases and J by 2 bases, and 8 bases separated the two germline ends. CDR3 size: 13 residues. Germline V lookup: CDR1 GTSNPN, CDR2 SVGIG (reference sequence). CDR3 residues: CAWSVGAGNTIYF. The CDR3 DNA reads TGTGCCTGGAGCGTAGGGGCTGGAAACACCATATATTTT.

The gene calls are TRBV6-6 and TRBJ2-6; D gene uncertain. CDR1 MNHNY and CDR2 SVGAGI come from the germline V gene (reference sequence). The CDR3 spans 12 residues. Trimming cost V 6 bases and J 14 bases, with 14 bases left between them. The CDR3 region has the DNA TGTGCCAGCAGCCATACTAAGGCGCTCCTGACTTTC. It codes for CASSHTKALLTF.

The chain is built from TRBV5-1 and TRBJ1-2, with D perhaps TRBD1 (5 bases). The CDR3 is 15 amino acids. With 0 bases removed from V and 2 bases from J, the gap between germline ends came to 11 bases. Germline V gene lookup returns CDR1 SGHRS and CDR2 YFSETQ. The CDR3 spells CASSLVGGVNYGYTF. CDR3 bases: TGCGCCAGCAGCTTGGTTGGAGGGGTAAACTATGGCTACACCTTC.

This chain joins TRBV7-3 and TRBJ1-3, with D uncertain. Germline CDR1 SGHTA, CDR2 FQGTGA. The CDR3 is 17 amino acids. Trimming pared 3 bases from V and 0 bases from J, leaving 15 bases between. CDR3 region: CASSFPRAGSSGNTIYF. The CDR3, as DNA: TGTGCCAGCAGCTTCCCCCGTGCTGGGAGCTCTGGAAACACCATATATTTT.

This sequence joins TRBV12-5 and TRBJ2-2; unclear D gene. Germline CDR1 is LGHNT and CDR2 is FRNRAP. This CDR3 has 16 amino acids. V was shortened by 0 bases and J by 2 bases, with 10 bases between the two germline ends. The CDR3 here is CASGLVPMDNTGELFF. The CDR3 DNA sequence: TGTGCTAGTGGTTTGGTACCGATGGATAACACCGGGGAGCTGTTTTTT.

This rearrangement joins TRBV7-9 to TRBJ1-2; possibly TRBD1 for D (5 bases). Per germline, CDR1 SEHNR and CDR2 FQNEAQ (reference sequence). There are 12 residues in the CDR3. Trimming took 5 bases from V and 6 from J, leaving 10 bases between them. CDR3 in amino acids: CASSVRTHGYTF. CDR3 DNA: TGTGCCAGCAGCGTCCGGACACATGGCTACACCTTC.

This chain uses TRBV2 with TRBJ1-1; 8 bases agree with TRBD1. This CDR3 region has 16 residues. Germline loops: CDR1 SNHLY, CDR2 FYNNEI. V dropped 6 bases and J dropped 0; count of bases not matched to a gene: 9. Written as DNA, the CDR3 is TGTGCCAGCAGAGATGGACAGGGAGGCATGAACACTGAAGCTTTCTTT. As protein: CASRDGQGGMNTEAFF.

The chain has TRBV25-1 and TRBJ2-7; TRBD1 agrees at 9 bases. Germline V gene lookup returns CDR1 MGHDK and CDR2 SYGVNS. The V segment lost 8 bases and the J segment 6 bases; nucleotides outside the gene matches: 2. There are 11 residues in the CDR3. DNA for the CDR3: TGTGCCAGCCGGACAGGGGCCGAGCAGTACTTC. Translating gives CASRTGAEQYF.

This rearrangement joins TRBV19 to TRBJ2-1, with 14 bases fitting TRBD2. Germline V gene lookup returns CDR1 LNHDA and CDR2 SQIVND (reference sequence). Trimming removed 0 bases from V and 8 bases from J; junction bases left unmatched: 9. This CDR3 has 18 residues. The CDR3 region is CASSIDKTSGGAGHEQFF. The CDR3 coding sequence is TGTGCCAGTAGTATAGACAAGACTAGCGGGGGGGCCGGCCATGAGCAGTTCTTC.

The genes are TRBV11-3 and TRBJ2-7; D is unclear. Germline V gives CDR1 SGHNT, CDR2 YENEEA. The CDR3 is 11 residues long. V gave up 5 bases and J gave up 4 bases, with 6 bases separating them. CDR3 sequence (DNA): TGTGCCAGCAGCCCCGGGTACGAGCAGTACTTC. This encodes CASSPGYEQYF.

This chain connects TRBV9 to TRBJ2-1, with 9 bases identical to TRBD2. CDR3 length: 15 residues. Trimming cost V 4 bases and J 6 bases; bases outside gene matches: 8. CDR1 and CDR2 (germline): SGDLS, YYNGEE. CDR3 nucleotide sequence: TGTGCCAGCAGCTCCTCCGGGACTAGCCCCAATGAGCAGTTCTTC. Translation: CASSSSGTSPNEQFF.

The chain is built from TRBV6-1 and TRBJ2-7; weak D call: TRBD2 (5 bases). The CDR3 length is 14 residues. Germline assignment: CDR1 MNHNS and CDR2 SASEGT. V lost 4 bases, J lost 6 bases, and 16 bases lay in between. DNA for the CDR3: TGTGCCAGCAGTGTATTGGCGGGTGTTACCGAGCAGTACTTC. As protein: CASSVLAGVTEQYF.

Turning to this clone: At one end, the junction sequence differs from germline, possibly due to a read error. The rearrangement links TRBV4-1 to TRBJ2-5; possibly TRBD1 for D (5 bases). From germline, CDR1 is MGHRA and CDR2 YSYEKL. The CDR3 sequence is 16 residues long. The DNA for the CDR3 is TGCGCCAGCAGCCAAGGGACCCAGGGTCCGATAGAGATCCAGTACTTC. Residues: CASSQGTQGPIEIQYF.

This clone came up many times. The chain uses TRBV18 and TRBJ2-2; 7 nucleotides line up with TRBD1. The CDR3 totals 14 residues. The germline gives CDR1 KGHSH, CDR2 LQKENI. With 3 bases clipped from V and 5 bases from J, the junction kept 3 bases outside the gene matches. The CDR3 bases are TGTGCCAGCTCACCGTCAGGGGGTACCGGGGAGCTGTTTTTT. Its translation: CASSPSGGTGELFF.

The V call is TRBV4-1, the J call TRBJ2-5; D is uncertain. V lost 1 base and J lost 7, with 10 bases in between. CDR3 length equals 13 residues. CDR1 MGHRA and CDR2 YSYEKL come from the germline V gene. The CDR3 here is CASSQGEVGTQYF. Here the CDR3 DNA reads TGCGCCAGCAGCCAAGGAGAGGTCGGGACCCAGTACTTC.

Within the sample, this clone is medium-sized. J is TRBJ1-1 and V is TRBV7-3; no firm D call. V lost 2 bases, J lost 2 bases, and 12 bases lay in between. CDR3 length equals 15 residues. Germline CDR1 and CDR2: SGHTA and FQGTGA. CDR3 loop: CASSLVPGANTEAFF. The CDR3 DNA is TGTGCCAGCAGCTTAGTCCCCGGAGCCAACACTGAAGCTTTCTTT.

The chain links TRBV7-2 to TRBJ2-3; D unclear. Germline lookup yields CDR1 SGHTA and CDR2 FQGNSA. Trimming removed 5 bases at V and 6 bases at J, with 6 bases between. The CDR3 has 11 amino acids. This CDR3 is CASSRGDTQYF. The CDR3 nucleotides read TGTGCCAGCAGCCGTGGGGATACGCAGTATTTT.

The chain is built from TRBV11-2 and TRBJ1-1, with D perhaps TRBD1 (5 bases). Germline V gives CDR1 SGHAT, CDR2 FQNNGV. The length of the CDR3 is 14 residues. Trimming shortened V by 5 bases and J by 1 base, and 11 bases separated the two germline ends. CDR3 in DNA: TGTGCCAGCAGCCAAGGGGCAAGGAACACTGAAGCTTTCTTT. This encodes CASSQGARNTEAFF.

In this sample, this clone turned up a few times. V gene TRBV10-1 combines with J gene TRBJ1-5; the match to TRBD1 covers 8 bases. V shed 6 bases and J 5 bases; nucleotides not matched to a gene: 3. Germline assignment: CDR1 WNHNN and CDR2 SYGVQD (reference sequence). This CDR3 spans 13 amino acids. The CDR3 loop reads CASRGQGDQPQHF. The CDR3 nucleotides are TGCGCCAGCAGAGGACAGGGTGATCAGCCCCAGCATTTT.

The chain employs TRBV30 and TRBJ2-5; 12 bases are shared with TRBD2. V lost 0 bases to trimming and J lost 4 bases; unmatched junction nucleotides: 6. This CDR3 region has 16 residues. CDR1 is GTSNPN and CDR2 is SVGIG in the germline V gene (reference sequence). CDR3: CAWSVPSGGARETQYF. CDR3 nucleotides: TGTGCCTGGAGTGTACCTAGCGGGGGGGCCAGAGAGACCCAGTACTTC.

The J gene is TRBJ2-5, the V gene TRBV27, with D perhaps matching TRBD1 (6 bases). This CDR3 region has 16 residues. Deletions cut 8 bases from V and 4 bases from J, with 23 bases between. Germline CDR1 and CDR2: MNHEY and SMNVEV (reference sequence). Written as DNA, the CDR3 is TGTGCCAGCGGGGGCAGCGGAAGGGGATCAGGAGAGACCCAGTACTTC. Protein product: CASGGSGRGSGETQYF.

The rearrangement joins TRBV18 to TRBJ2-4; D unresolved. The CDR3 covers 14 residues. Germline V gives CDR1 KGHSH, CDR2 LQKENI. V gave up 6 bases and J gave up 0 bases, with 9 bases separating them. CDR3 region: CASSPLGAKNIQYF. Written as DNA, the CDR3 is TGTGCCAGCTCTCCGCTAGGAGCCAAAAACATTCAGTACTTC.

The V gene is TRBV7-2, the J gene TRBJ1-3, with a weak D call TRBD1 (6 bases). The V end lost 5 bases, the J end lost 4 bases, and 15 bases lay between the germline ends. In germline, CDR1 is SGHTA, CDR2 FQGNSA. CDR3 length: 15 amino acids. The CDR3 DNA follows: TGTGCCAGCAGCCCGGACAGAAACCGGGGAAACACCATATATTTT. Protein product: CASSPDRNRGNTIYF.

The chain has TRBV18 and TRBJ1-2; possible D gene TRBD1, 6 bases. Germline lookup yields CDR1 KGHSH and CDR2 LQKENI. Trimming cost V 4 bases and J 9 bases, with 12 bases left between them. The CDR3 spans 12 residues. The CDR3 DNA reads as TGTGCCAGCTCACTCGGGGGGCTGCGCTACACCTTC. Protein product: CASSLGGLRYTF.

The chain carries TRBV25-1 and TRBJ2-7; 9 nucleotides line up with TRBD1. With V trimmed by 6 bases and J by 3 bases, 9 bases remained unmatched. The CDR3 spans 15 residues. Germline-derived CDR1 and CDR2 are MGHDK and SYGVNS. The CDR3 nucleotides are TGTGCCAGCAGCTCTCCGGGACAGGGAGTCTACGAGCAGTACTTC. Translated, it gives CASSSPGQGVYEQYF.

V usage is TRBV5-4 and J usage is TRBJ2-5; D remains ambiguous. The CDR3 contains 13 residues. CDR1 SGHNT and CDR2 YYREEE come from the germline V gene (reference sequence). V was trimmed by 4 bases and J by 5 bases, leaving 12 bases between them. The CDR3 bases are TGTGCCAGCAGCCGGAGATCTGGTGAGACCCAGTACTTC. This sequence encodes CASSRRSGETQYF. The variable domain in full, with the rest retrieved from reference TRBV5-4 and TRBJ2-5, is ETGVTQSPTHLIKTRGQQVTLRCSSQSGHNTVSWYQQALGQGPQFIFQYYREEENGRGNFPPRFSGLQFPNYSSELNVNALELDDSALYLCASSRRSGETQYFGPGTRLLVL.

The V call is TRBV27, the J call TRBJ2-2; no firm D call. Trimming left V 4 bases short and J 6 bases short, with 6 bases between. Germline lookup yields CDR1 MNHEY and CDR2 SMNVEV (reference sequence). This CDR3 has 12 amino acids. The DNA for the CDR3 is TGTGCCAGCAGTTCCCCCGCCGGGGAGCTGTTTTTT. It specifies CASSSPAGELFF.

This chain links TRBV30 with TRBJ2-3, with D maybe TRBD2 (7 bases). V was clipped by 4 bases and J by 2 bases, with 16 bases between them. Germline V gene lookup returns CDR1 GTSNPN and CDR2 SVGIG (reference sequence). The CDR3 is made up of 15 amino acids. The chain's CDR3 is CAWIRHAGATDTQYF. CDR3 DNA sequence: TGTGCCTGGATACGTCACGCGGGGGCCACAGATACGCAGTATTTT.

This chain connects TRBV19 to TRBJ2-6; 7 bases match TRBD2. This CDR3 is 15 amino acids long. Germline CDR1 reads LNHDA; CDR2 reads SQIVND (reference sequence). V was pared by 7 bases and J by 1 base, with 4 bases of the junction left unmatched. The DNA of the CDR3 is TGTGCCAGTAACGCCGGGGGGTCTGGGGCCAACGTCCTGACTTTC. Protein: CASNAGGSGANVLTF.